This TCR beta chain stems from a study of OX40 agonist ivuxolimab in advanced cancers. Study-wide points: Those patients achieving a partial response at 0.1-3.0 mg/kg showed among the lowest clonal expansion. At doses 0.1 to 3.0 mg/kg, CD4+ and CD8+ clones expanded. The expanded peripheral T cells' antigen specificity was not determined.

Comments on this clone: What it binds is unknown.

Method: immunoSEQ multiplex PCR; TCRdb's copy keeps in-frame clones and lacks some. The sample yields about 15,000 clones, 90% to 95% seen once. Germline V lookup: CDR1 MDHEN, CDR2 SYDVKM. The CDR3 is made up of 14 amino acids. V was cut by 2 bases and J by 2 bases, with 7 bases left in between. The TCR originated in an adult with an advanced solid tumor such as melanoma, head and neck, liver or kidney cancer. This sample comprised CD4+ or CD8+ T cells sorted from blood, obtained in a trial of the OX40 agonist ivuxolimab. The chain is built from TRBV28 and TRBJ1-5, with D possibly TRBD1 on 5 matching bases. This CDR3 is CASSLRGGNQPQHF. Written as DNA, the CDR3 is TGTGCCAGCAGTTTACGGGGGGGCAATCAGCCCCAGCATTTT.